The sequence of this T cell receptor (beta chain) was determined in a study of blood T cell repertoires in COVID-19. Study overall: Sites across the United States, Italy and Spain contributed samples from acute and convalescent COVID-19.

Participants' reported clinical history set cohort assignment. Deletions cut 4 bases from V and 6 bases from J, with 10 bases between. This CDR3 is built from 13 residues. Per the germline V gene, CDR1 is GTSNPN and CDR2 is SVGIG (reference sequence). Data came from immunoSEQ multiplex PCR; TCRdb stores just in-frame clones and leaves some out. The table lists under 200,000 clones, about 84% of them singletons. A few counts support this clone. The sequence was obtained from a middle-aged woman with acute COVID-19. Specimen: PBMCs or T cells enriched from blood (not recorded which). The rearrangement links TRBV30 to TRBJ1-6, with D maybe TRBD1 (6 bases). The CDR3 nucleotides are TGTGCCTGGACCCGACAGGCTAATTCACCCCTCCACTTT. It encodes CAWTRQANSPLHF.